These 20 T cell receptor beta chains originate from one sample sequenced in a study of blood T cell repertoires in COVID-19. Repertoires were generated with immunoSEQ multiplex PCR, while TCRdb's copy carries only in-frame clones and drops some. The sample lists around 140,000 clones, 80% seen once, with around 3.4% in the top ten. Sequencing was performed on peripheral blood. The receptors here all came from a man in his 70s who had recovered from COVID-19.

This clone was observed a single time. The rearrangement links TRBV6-1 to TRBJ2-5; a possible D gene is TRBD2 (5 bases). CDR3 length equals 13 residues. Germline CDR1 is MNHNS and CDR2 is SASEGT. V lost 2 bases and J lost 4, with 8 bases in between. The CDR3, as DNA: TGTGCCAGCAGTGAACCCGGGATAGAGACCCAGTACTTC. It specifies CASSEPGIETQYF.

The chain employs TRBV6-5 and TRBJ2-3; 9 bases line up with TRBD1. Germline trimming cut 4 bases from V and 4 bases from J; bases unmatched to any gene: 6. This CDR3 has 15 amino acids. Germline V lookup: CDR1 MNHEY, CDR2 SVGAGI. CDR3 protein: CASSLGGQGSDTQYF. As DNA, the CDR3 is TGTGCCAGCAGTTTAGGGGGACAGGGTTCAGATACGCAGTATTTT.

Written as DNA, the CDR3 is TGCAGCGTTGAAGAATGGGGCCAGGGTGGTGGCTACACCTTC. It yields the protein CSVEEWGQGGGYTF. The chain joins TRBV29-1 to TRBJ1-2, with a possible D match to TRBD1 (5 bases). The CDR3 is made up of 14 amino acids. V lost 0 bases to trimming and J lost 7 bases, with 15 bases between them. Germline CDR1 reads SQVTM; CDR2 reads ANQGSEA.

The chain couples TRBV21-1 to TRBJ1-4. TRBV21-1 is a known pseudogene. The length of the CDR3 is 14 residues. CDR3 protein: CASHPHGTNEKLFF. The CDR3, as DNA: TGTGCCAGCCACCCTCACGGGACTAATGAAAAACTGTTTTTT.

This chain links TRBV19 with TRBJ1-1, with D perhaps matching TRBD1 (5 bases). Germline CDR1 reads LNHDA; CDR2 reads SQIVND (reference sequence). V shed 4 bases and J shed 1 base, with 7 bases lying between them. The CDR3 is 13 residues long. The CDR3 is CASSRTKNTEAFF. The CDR3 nucleotides read TGTGCCAGTAGTAGGACAAAGAACACTGAAGCTTTCTTT.

J is TRBJ1-4 and V is TRBV7-2, with 10 nucleotides matching TRBD1. V was pared by 5 bases and J by 6 bases, with 6 bases of the junction left unmatched. CDR1 and CDR2 (germline): SGHTA, FQGNSA. The CDR3 runs 15 residues. The CDR3 reads CASSAGQGVDEKLFF. DNA of the CDR3: TGTGCCAGCAGCGCCGGACAGGGGGTGGATGAAAAACTGTTTTTT.

The chain couples TRBV29-1 to TRBJ2-2; D gene unclear. Per germline, CDR1 SQVTM and CDR2 ANQGSEA. Trimming removed 5 bases from V and 5 bases from J, with 12 bases in between. This CDR3 has 13 residues. The CDR3 nucleotides are TGCAGCGTTATGGAAAGAGGTACCGGGGAGCTGTTTTTT. Amino acid sequence: CSVMERGTGELFF.

The chain has TRBV3-1 (or the pseudogene TRBV3-2) and TRBJ2-1, with 10 positions matching TRBD2. The CDR3 has 17 amino acids. Per germline, CDR1 LGHDT and CDR2 YNNKEL (reference sequence). J lost 10 bases, V lost 2 bases, and 14 bases had no gene match. The DNA of the CDR3 is TGTGCCAGCAGCCAACCCAGAGTAGCGGGGGGTTGTGGAGAGCAGTTCTTC. It codes for CASSQPRVAGGCGEQFF.

This chain uses TRBV4-3 with TRBJ1-2; TRBD1 matches at 8 bases. V dropped 0 bases and J dropped 7; count of bases not matched to a gene: 13. Germline V gene data show CDR1 as LGHNA and CDR2 as YSLEER. The CDR3 runs to 17 residues. The CDR3 is CASSQDQGAILGGGYTF. DNA for the CDR3: TGCGCCAGCAGCCAAGATCAGGGGGCGATTCTAGGGGGTGGCTACACCTTC.

The V call is TRBV9, the J call TRBJ2-6, with D perhaps TRBD1 (6 bases). Germline CDR1 reads SGDLS; CDR2 reads YYNGEE. Deletions cut 5 bases from V and 0 bases from J, with 12 bases between. The CDR3 loop spans 16 amino acids. CDR3 sequence: CASRGTPSSGANVLTF. The CDR3 DNA reads TGTGCCAGCAGGGGGACACCAAGCTCTGGGGCCAACGTCCTGACTTTC.

The chain couples TRBV9 to TRBJ1-5; TRBD1 agrees at 7 bases. The germline gives CDR1 SGDLS, CDR2 YYNGEE. There are 15 residues in the CDR3. Losses at the gene ends were 4 bases for V and 1 base for J; bases not matched to a gene: 5. CDR3 in DNA: TGTGCCAGCAGCCCCGCGGGACAGAGCAATCAGCCCCAGCATTTT. It codes for CASSPAGQSNQPQHF.

V usage is TRBV5-1 and J usage is TRBJ2-2; the match to TRBD2 covers 12 bases. Germline CDR1 reads SGHRS; CDR2 reads YFSETQ. Trimming at V came to 6 bases and at J to 7 bases, leaving 13 bases not matched to a gene. The CDR3 has 17 amino acids. The CDR3 nucleotides read TGCGCCAGCATAGGAGGACTAGCGGGATTAAATATCGGGGAGCTGTTTTTT. This translates into CASIGGLAGLNIGELFF.

This clone appeared once. The rearrangement uses TRBV12-3 or TRBV12-4 and TRBJ2-1, with D tentatively TRBD2 (6 bases). There are 13 residues in the CDR3. V dropped 3 bases and J dropped 6 bases, with 9 bases sitting between them. CDR3 amino acids: CASSFAEGNEQFF. DNA for the CDR3: TGTGCCAGCAGTTTTGCGGAGGGCAATGAGCAGTTCTTC.

The chain recombines TRBV5-1 with TRBJ2-1; D may be TRBD1 (5 bases). The CDR3 length is 15 residues. Trimming took 3 bases from V and 8 from J, leaving 18 bases between them. Germline V lookup: CDR1 SGHRS, CDR2 YFSETQ. CDR3 protein: CASSSSGIIVDEQFF. The CDR3 DNA reads TGCGCCAGCAGCTCTTCAGGGATTATTGTCGATGAGCAGTTCTTC.

V and J are TRBV7-2 and TRBJ2-2; 10 bases are a match to TRBD2. V was pared by 5 bases and J by 5 bases, with 14 bases of the junction left unmatched. Germline V CDR1 and CDR2: SGHTA, FQGNSA. The CDR3 has 18 residues. The CDR3 DNA follows: TGTGCCAGCAGCCCCGGTCATGCTAGCGGGAGAGGTACCGGGGAGCTGTTTTTT. Its protein product is CASSPGHASGRGTGELFF.

The chain is built from TRBV5-1 and TRBJ2-7; 9 bases match TRBD1. V lost 0 bases and J lost 6; bases outside the gene matches: 4. CDR1 and CDR2 from the germline V gene are SGHRS and YFSETQ. This CDR3 contains 14 residues. In DNA, the CDR3 is TGCGCCAGCAGCTTGGTGGGACAGGGAGGCGAGCAGTACTTC. Protein product: CASSLVGQGGEQYF.

CDR3 loop: CASSVGSGPYNEQFF. The CDR3 DNA sequence: TGTGCCAGCAGCGTAGGTAGCGGACCTTACAATGAGCAGTTCTTC. The J gene is TRBJ2-1, the V gene TRBV9; TRBD2 is a possible D gene (6 bases). Germline V gene sequence: CDR1 SGDLS, CDR2 YYNGEE. V was pared by 0 bases and J by 4 bases, with 11 bases between. There are 15 residues in the CDR3.

The V gene is TRBV5-4, the J gene TRBJ2-1; 7 bases are a match to TRBD1. The V segment lost 2 bases and the J segment 4 bases; nucleotides outside the gene matches: 3. Germline V gene sequence: CDR1 SGHNT, CDR2 YYREEE (reference sequence). This CDR3 region has 14 residues. The CDR3 region is CASSFGTDYNEQFF. The CDR3 region has the DNA TGTGCCAGCAGCTTCGGGACAGATTACAATGAGCAGTTCTTC.

V usage is TRBV30 and J usage is TRBJ1-1, with unresolved D. The V gene's germline CDR1 is GTSNPN and CDR2 SVGIG (reference sequence). This CDR3 comprises 12 residues. V was pared by 3 bases and J by 2 bases, with 7 bases between. CDR3 protein: CAWSRSNTEAFF. DNA of the CDR3: TGTGCCTGGAGCCGAAGCAACACTGAAGCTTTCTTT.

The rearrangement uses TRBV5-6 and TRBJ2-1; the match to TRBD2 covers 9 bases. Germline lookup yields CDR1 SGHDT and CDR2 YYEEEE. The CDR3 has 16 amino acids. V trimming: 3 bases; J trimming: 4 bases; junction bases outside the gene matches: 8. The CDR3 is CASSSRLAGDYNEQFF. DNA for the CDR3: TGTGCCAGCAGCTCCAGATTAGCGGGGGATTACAATGAGCAGTTCTTC.